One sample yielded the 27 T cell receptor beta chains listed below, sequenced in a study of early T cells in non-severe SARS-CoV-2 infection. MiXCR, run by TCRdb on the 5' RACE reads, gives a single entry per CDR3 protein. This sample has more than 70,000 distinct CDR3 sequences, with more than 9% found just once. Sequenced sample: whole blood. These receptors were collected from an adult who was a healthcare worker with PCR-confirmed SARS-CoV-2 infection or an uninfected control (not recorded which).

Of note for this clonotype: Germline and junction disagree at one end, which may indicate a read error. This sequence joins TRBV4-2 and TRBJ2-4, with D possibly being TRBD1 or TRBD2 (6 bases each). The CDR3 spans 14 residues. Germline CDR1 LGHNA, CDR2 YNFKEQ. The CDR3 DNA reads as TGTGCCAGCAGCCAAGATTGGGGGGCTTCGTCTAGTAACTTC. Its translation: CASSQDWGASSSNF.

The chain combines TRBV29-1 with TRBJ1-5; the D is unclear. Trimming shortened V by 5 bases and J by 0 bases, and 11 bases separated the two germline ends. CDR3 length: 14 amino acids. The germline V gene encodes CDR1 SQVTM and CDR2 ANQGSEA. The CDR3 DNA reads as TGCAGCGTTACTAAGGGTTATAGCAATCAGCCCCAGCATTTT. Its protein is CSVTKGYSNQPQHF.

This clonotype has only a few counts. The gene calls are TRBV7-9 and TRBJ2-3; possible D gene TRBD2, 5 bases. The V gene's germline CDR1 is SEHNR and CDR2 FQNEAQ (reference sequence). Trimming took off 5 bases at V and 2 bases at J, with 17 bases between the two ends. The CDR3 consists of 16 residues. CDR3 sequence reads: CASSARTSVDTDTQYF. The DNA of the CDR3 is TGTGCCAGCAGCGCACGTACTAGTGTTGACACAGATACGCAGTATTTT. Full variable domain (remainder filled in from reference TRBV7-9 and TRBJ2-3): DTGVSQNPRHKITKRGQNVTFRCDPISEHNRLYWYRQTLGQGPEFLTYFQNEAQLEKSRLLSDRFSAERPKGSFSTLEIQRTEQGDSAMYLCASSARTSVDTDTQYFGPGTRLTVL.

The chain is built from TRBV2 and TRBJ1-6, with no clear D. The CDR3 has 16 amino acids. CDR1 is SNHLY, CDR2 FYNNEI, per germline. V was trimmed by 2 bases and J by 4 bases, leaving 12 bases between them. The CDR3 protein is CASSERDGVYNSPLHF. The CDR3 nucleotides read TGTGCCAGCAGTGAAAGGGATGGGGTTTATAATTCACCCCTCCACTTT.

The table lists this clonotype with a few counts. V gene TRBV9 combines with J gene TRBJ2-3; D gene ambiguous. Trimming removed 0 bases from V and 6 bases from J, with 2 bases in between. The CDR3 contains 11 residues. Per the germline V gene, CDR1 is SGDLS and CDR2 is YYNGEE. Here the CDR3 reads CASSVADTQYF. The CDR3 nucleotides read TGTGCCAGCAGCGTAGCCGATACGCAGTATTTT.

The chain carries TRBV29-1 and TRBJ2-7, with TRBD2 matching over 7 bases. Germline V CDR1 and CDR2: SQVTM, ANQGSEA. The CDR3 runs 14 residues. Losses at the gene ends were 0 bases for V and 5 bases for J; bases not matched to a gene: 7. The CDR3 DNA reads TGCAGCGTTGAAGATTGGGGGGGAGAAGACGAGCAGTACTTC. Its translation: CSVEDWGGEDEQYF.

About this clonotype: The CDR3 end shows no conserved phenylalanine or tryptophan, and so a read error is likely. The DNA is omitted, as the CDR3 cannot be located on it reliably, and the CDR3 follows TCRdb's listing. The chain has TRBV29-1 and TRBJ2-3; TRBD2, the D gene given by the table, was not confirmed from the DNA. The germline CDR1 and CDR2 sequences are SQVTM and ANQGSEA. The CDR3 adds up to 11 amino acids, both ends counted. The CDR3 protein is CSVESETSGTA.

This clonotype was observed a handful of times. The chain has TRBV15 and TRBJ1-2; the D is unclear. CDR3 length equals 13 residues. Between the trimmed V and J ends, which lost 1 base and 7 bases, there was a span of 10 bases. CDR1 is LNHNV, CDR2 YYDKDF, per germline (reference sequence). The CDR3 region is CATSRAALSGYTF. As DNA, the CDR3 is TGTGCCACCAGCAGAGCCGCTTTGTCTGGCTACACCTTC. Full variable domain (missing parts from reference TRBV15 and TRBJ1-2): DAMVIQNPRYQVTQFGKPVTLSCSQTLNHNVMYWYQQKSSQAPKLLFHYYDKDFNNEADTPDNFQSRRPNTSFCFLDIRSPGLGDTAMYLCATSRAALSGYTFGSGTRLTVV.

The gene calls are TRBV29-1 and TRBJ2-1; D might be TRBD1 or TRBD2, each matching 5 bases. The V gene's germline CDR1 is SQVTM and CDR2 ANQGSEA. The CDR3 is 14 residues long. V was trimmed by 6 bases and J by 6 bases, leaving 18 bases between them. Here the CDR3 reads CSVGPPEPGNEQFF. CDR3 nucleotides: TGCAGCGTGGGACCCCCTGAACCCGGCAATGAGCAGTTCTTC.

This clonotype was found many times. The chain combines TRBV19 with TRBJ2-3; D unclear. Germline values: CDR1 LNHDA, CDR2 SQIVND (reference sequence). The germline V and J ends were trimmed by 6 bases and 6 bases, with 10 bases remaining between them. This CDR3 contains 12 residues. This CDR3 reads CASSSQWDTQYF. CDR3 nucleotide sequence: TGTGCCAGTAGCTCCCAGTGGGATACGCAGTATTTT.

This clonotype was picked up many times. The chain recombines TRBV11-2 with TRBJ1-2, with D unresolved. Germline loops: CDR1 SGHAT, CDR2 FQNNGV. This CDR3 has 13 residues. V lost 5 bases and J 0 bases, leaving 7 bases between the germline ends. In DNA form, the CDR3 reads TGTGCCAGCAGCCTGACGGCTAACTATGGCTACACCTTC. Protein: CASSLTANYGYTF.

V is TRBV2 and J is TRBJ2-7; D may be TRBD1 (6 bases). This CDR3 is built from 16 residues. Trimming shortened V by 5 bases and J by 2 bases, and 19 bases separated the two germline ends. CDR1 is SNHLY and CDR2 is FYNNEI in the germline V gene. The CDR3 region is CASSKPNTGNPYEQYF. As DNA, the CDR3 is TGTGCCAGCAGTAAACCAAACACAGGGAATCCCTACGAGCAGTACTTC. Together with reference TRBV2 and TRBJ2-7, the CDR3 gives the full variable domain: EPEVTQTPSHQVTQMGQEVILRCVPISNHLYFYWYRQILGQKVEFLVSFYNNEISEKSEIFDDQFSVERPDGSNFTLKIRSTKLEDSAMYFCASSKPNTGNPYEQYFGPGTRLTVT.

This CDR3 reads CASSLDRANEQFF. The CDR3 DNA reads as TGCGCCAGCAGCTTGGACCGGGCAAATGAGCAGTTCTTC. The V and J genes are TRBV5-1 and TRBJ2-1; D gene unclear. CDR3 size: 13 residues. CDR1 and CDR2 from the germline V gene are SGHRS and YFSETQ. The ends were cut back, 0 bases at V and 7 bases at J, with 8 bases in the middle.

The rearrangement links TRBV2 to TRBJ2-1, with D perhaps TRBD1 (6 bases). The CDR3 extends over 14 amino acids. From germline, CDR1 is SNHLY and CDR2 FYNNEI. V gave up 0 bases and J gave up 12 bases, with 15 bases separating them. CDR3 DNA sequence: TGTGCCAGCAGTGAAGCGCTACAGGGCCGGTTGCAGTTCTTC. Protein product: CASSEALQGRLQFF.

The V gene is TRBV11-3, the J gene TRBJ2-1, with 13 bases aligning to TRBD2. From germline, CDR1 is SGHNT and CDR2 YENEEA. The J segment lost 7 bases and the V segment lost 5 bases, leaving 2 bases of the junction unmatched. The CDR3 loop spans 14 amino acids. The CDR3 sequence: CASSGLAGVNEQFF. CDR3 in DNA: TGTGCCAGCAGCGGACTAGCGGGAGTTAATGAGCAGTTCTTC.

This clonotype was found a few times. The chain employs TRBV20-1 and TRBJ2-1; TRBD1 is a possible D gene (5 bases). The CDR3 extends over 15 amino acids. Germline CDR1 is DFQATT and CDR2 is SNEGSKA (reference sequence). The ends were cut back, 6 bases at V and 0 bases at J, with 15 bases in the middle. As DNA, the CDR3 is TGCAGTGCCCGCCGGACACCCAGCTCCTACAATGAGCAGTTCTTC. Its translation: CSARRTPSSYNEQFF.

This clonotype showed up many times. CDR3 protein: CSVVGITGMNTEAFF. CDR3 sequence (DNA): TGCAGCGTTGTCGGGATTACTGGTATGAACACTGAAGCTTTCTTT. The chain uses TRBV29-1 and TRBJ1-1; D not certain. This CDR3 has 15 residues. Germline CDR1 and CDR2: SQVTM and ANQGSEA. Trimming removed 4 bases at V and 0 bases at J, with 15 bases between.

This clonotype is a singleton in its sample. The chain couples TRBV3-1 to TRBJ2-2, with D perhaps TRBD2 (5 bases). Deletions cut 2 bases from V and 4 bases from J, with 8 bases between. The CDR3 length is 14 residues. The germline gives CDR1 LGHDT, CDR2 YNNKEL (reference sequence). The CDR3 region is CASSQRGSTGELFF. CDR3 DNA: TGTGCCAGCAGCCAACGTGGGAGCACCGGGGAGCTGTTTTTT.

CDR3 sequence: CASSYRGMNTEAFF. The DNA for the CDR3 is TGTGCCAGCAGTTACAGGGGTATGAACACTGAAGCTTTCTTT. This chain connects TRBV27 to TRBJ1-1; 7 bases are a match to TRBD1. Germline lookup yields CDR1 MNHEY and CDR2 SMNVEV (reference sequence). V trimming: 4 bases; J trimming: 0 bases; junction bases outside the gene matches: 2. CDR3 length equals 14 residues.

This clonotype has more than one count but fewer than ten. The chain has TRBV27 and TRBJ2-7, with a tentative D call TRBD1 (5 bases). V was cut by 3 bases and J by 3 bases, with 15 bases left in between. Germline V lookup: CDR1 MNHEY, CDR2 SMNVEV (reference sequence). The CDR3 sequence is 15 residues long. CDR3 protein: CASSFGVPGHYEQYF. CDR3 bases: TGTGCCAGCAGTTTTGGGGTTCCAGGGCACTACGAGCAGTACTTC.

The chain has TRBV29-1 and TRBJ1-2; D is uncertain. CDR3 length: 11 residues. Germline CDR1 reads SQVTM; CDR2 reads ANQGSEA. Between the trimmed V and J ends, which lost 0 bases and 8 bases, there was a span of 7 bases. The CDR3 DNA sequence: TGCAGCGTTGAAGATGGTAGGGGCTACACCTTC. Its protein product is CSVEDGRGYTF.

The V and J genes are TRBV29-1 and TRBJ2-3; 9 bases map to TRBD2. This CDR3 contains 15 residues. J lost 0 bases, V lost 4 bases, and 5 bases had no gene match. The V gene's germline CDR1 is SQVTM and CDR2 ANQGSEA. CDR3 in DNA: TGCAGCGTTGTTCTAGCGGGACCTAGCACAGATACGCAGTATTTT. This translates into CSVVLAGPSTDTQYF.

This chain links TRBV15 with TRBJ2-3; D is uncertain. V was trimmed by 5 bases and J by 0 bases, leaving 3 bases between them. Germline V CDR1 and CDR2: LNHNV, YYDKDF (reference sequence). The CDR3 runs to 12 residues. The CDR3 protein is CATSPSTDTQYF. Here the CDR3 DNA reads TGTGCCACCAGCCCCAGCACAGATACGCAGTATTTT.

This clonotype was counted a few times. This rearrangement joins TRBV7-9 to TRBJ2-5; 8 nucleotides match TRBD1. After removal of 4 bases from V and 1 base from J, the junction contained 5 bases not matched to a gene. CDR1 and CDR2 (germline): SEHNR, FQNEAQ (reference sequence). The CDR3 is 15 residues long. The CDR3 nucleotides are TGTGCCAGCAGCTACGACAGGGGACCCCAAGAGACCCAGTACTTC. Translated, it gives CASSYDRGPQETQYF.

This clonotype occurred many times. The chain carries TRBV6-5 and TRBJ2-3, with 7 bases aligning to TRBD1. This CDR3 has 15 amino acids. Germline assignment: CDR1 MNHEY and CDR2 SVGAGI. The junction had 2 bases not matched to a gene; V was cut back by 0 bases and J by 2 bases. CDR3 in amino acids: CASSYSGTATDTQYF. CDR3 DNA: TGTGCCAGCAGTTACTCGGGGACAGCCACAGATACGCAGTATTTT.

Ten or more counts support this clonotype. The chain uses TRBV10-3 and TRBJ1-4; TRBD1 aligns across 7 bases. The CDR3 loop spans 16 amino acids. Trimming at V came to 0 bases and at J to 6 bases, leaving 7 bases not matched to a gene. Germline lookup yields CDR1 ENHRY and CDR2 SYGVKD. CDR3 amino acids: CAISESVTGRDEKLFF. The CDR3 DNA reads as TGTGCCATCAGTGAGTCGGTGACAGGGCGCGATGAAAAACTGTTTTTT.

The chain joins TRBV20-1 to TRBJ2-3; D call uncertain. V was shortened by 1 base and J by 7 bases, with 15 bases between the two germline ends. The CDR3 length is 14 residues. Germline V gene sequence: CDR1 DFQATT, CDR2 SNEGSKA (reference sequence). The CDR3 nucleotides are TGCAGTGCTAGAGTTGTGAATAAGGGAAATACGCAGTATTTT. This encodes CSARVVNKGNTQYF.